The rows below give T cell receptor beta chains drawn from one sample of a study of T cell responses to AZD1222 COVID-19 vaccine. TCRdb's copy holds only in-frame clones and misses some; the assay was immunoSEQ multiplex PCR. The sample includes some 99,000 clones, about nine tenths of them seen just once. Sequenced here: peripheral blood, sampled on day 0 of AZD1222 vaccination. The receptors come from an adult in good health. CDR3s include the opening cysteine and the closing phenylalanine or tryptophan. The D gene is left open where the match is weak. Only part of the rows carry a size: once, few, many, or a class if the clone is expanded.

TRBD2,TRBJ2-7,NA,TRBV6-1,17,TGTGCCAGCAGTGAATGGGCCTCGGGACTAGCGTTTTACGAGCAGTACTTC,CASSEWASGLAFYEQYF
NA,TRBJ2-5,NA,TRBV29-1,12,TGCAGCGTTGACTCCCGGGCAAGGACCCAGTACTTC,CSVDSRARTQYF
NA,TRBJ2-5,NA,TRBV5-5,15,TGTGCCAGCAGCCGATCAGGGGCGGGACAAGAGACCCAGTACTTC,CASSRSGAGQETQYF
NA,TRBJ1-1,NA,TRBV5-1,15,TGCGCCAGCAGCTTGACCGCAGGAGTGAACACTGAAGCTTTCTTT,CASSLTAGVNTEAFF
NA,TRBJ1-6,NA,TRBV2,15,TGTGCCAGCAGCGAACTAGGGACGGGAAATTCACCCCTCCACTTT,CASSELGTGNSPLHF
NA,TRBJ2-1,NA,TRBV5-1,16,TGCGCCAGCAGCTTATCTCCGGGACGGACCTACAATGAGCAGTTCTTC,CASSLSPGRTYNEQFF
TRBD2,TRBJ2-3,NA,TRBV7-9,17,TGTGCCAGCAGCACTAGCGGGAGGGTTCTTAGCACAGATACGCAGTATTTT,CASSTSGRVLSTDTQYF
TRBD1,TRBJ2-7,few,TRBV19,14,TGTGCCAGTAGTATAGAAGGACAGGGAACGGAGCAGTACTTC,CASSIEGQGTEQYF
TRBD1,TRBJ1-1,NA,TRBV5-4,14,TGTGCCAGCAGCTTGGATAGGGGGCACACTGAAGCTTTCTTT,CASSLDRGHTEAFF
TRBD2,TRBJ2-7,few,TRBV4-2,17,TGTGCCAGCAGTCGTACCGGGACTAGCGGGATGCCCGACGAGCAGTACTTC,CASSRTGTSGMPDEQYF
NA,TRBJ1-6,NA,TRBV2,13,TGTGCCAGCAGAAGCTCCTATAATTCACCCCTCCACTTT,CASRSSYNSPLHF
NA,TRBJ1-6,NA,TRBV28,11,TGTGCCAGCAGTGTCGGAGGACCCCTCCACTTT,CASSVGGPLHF
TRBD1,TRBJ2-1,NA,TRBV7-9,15,TGTGCCAGCAGCACCTTCCGAGGGGGCCTACATGAGCAGTTCTTC,CASSTFRGGLHEQFF
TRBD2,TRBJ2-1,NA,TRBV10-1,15,TGCGCCAGCAGTGAGATGGTAGCGGGATATGGTGAGCAGTTCTTC,CASSEMVAGYGEQFF
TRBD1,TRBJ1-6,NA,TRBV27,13,TGTGCCAGGGGGGACAGGTATAATTCACCCCTCCACTTT,CARGDRYNSPLHF
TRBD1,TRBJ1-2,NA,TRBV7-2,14,TGTGCCGCCGGCGGGACAGCAACTATTTATGGCTACACCTTC,CAAGGTATIYGYTF
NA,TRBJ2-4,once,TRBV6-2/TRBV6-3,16,TGTGCCAGCAGTTTTGTGACTGGTGGGGCCAAAAACATTCAGTACTTC,CASSFVTGGAKNIQYF
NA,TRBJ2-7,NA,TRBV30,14,TGTGCCTGGAGGAGAGGGCAGGGTCCCTACGAGCAGTACTTC,CAWRRGQGPYEQYF
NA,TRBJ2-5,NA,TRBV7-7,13,TGTGCTAGCAGCTTAAGACTTCAAGGGACCCAGTACTTC,CASSLRLQGTQYF
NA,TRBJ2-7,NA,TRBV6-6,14,TGTGCCAGCAGTCCGGGACACGGATCCTACGAGCAGTACTTC,CASSPGHGSYEQYF
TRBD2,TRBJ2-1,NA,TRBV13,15,TGTGCCAGCAGCCCAGGACCGGGGGAGGGCAATGAGCAGTTCTTC,CASSPGPGEGNEQFF
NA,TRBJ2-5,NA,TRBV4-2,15,TGTGCCAGCAGCCAATACAGGGTTCTGGGCGAGACCCAGTACTTC,CASSQYRVLGETQYF
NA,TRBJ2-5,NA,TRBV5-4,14,TGTGCCAGCAGCTGGGGTGTCGATGAAGAGACCCAGTACTTC,CASSWGVDEETQYF
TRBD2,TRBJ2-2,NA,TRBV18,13,TGTGCCAGCTCCGGACTAGCGGGCGGGGAGCTGTTTTTT,CASSGLAGGELFF
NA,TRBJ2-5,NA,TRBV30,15,TGTGCCTGGAGTGGAGGGTCTAGGTCCCAAGAGACCCAGTACTTC,CAWSGGSRSQETQYF
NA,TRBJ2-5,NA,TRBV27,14,TGTGCCAGCAGGGGGAGGGGGTTCCAAGAGACCCAGTACTTC,CASRGRGFQETQYF
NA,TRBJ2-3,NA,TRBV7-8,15,TGTGCCAGCAGCTTAGCCAGGGCCGGCACAGATACGCAGTATTTT,CASSLARAGTDTQYF
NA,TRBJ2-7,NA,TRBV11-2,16,TGTGCCAGCCACAGGGAACTAAGCTCTAGCTCCTACGAGCAGTACTTC,CASHRELSSSSYEQYF
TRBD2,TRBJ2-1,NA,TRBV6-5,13,TGTGCCAGCAGGGGACTAGCGTACAATGAGCAGTTCTTC,CASRGLAYNEQFF
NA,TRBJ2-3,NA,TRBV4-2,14,TGTGCCAGCAGCCCCTGGGGACCGGGGGATACGCAGTATTTT,CASSPWGPGDTQYF
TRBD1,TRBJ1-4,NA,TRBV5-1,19,TGCGCCAGCAGCTTGGCGACAGGGGCCTATTCGGGCGAGAATGAAAAACTGTTTTTT,CASSLATGAYSGENEKLFF
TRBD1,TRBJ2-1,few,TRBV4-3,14,TGCGCCAGCAGCCAGCGGACAGGGGACAATGAGCAGTTCTTC,CASSQRTGDNEQFF
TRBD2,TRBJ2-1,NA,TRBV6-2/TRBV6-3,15,TGTGCCAGCAGTTCGACTAGCGGGGGGGGCAATGAGCAGTTCTTC,CASSSTSGGGNEQFF
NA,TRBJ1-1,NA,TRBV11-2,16,TGTGCCAGCAGCTTTAGCGACGGATTCATGAACACTGAAGCTTTCTTT,CASSFSDGFMNTEAFF
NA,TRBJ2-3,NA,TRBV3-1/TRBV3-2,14,TGTGCCAGCAGCCAAGCTAGTACCACAGATACGCAGTATTTT,CASSQASTTDTQYF
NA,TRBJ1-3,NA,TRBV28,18,TGTGCCAGCAGTTTATTCCGGGTCCTAGCGAGGGCGGGGGACACCATATATTTT,CASSLFRVLARAGDTIYF
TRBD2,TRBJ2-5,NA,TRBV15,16,TGTGCCACCAGCAGAGCGACTAGCGGGTTACAAGAGACCCAGTACTTC,CATSRATSGLQETQYF
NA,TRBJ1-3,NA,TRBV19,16,TGTGCCAGGCCGGGAGGGCGAATCCCCTCTGGAAACACCATATATTTT,CARPGGRIPSGNTIYF
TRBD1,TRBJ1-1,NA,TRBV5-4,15,TGTGCCAGCAGCGACGGGGACAGGGGGTACACTGAAGCTTTCTTT,CASSDGDRGYTEAFF
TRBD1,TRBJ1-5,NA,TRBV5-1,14,TGCGCCAGCAGCGAAGGACAGGGGTATCAGCCCCAGCATTTT,CASSEGQGYQPQHF
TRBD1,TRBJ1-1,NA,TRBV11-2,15,TGTGCCAGCAGCTTCGTCAGGGGGCGAGGTACTGAAGCTTTCTTT,CASSFVRGRGTEAFF
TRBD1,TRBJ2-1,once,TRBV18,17,TGTGCCAGCTCACCGCTGAGGAGGGACAGGGGAAACAATGAGCAGTTCTTC,CASSPLRRDRGNNEQFF
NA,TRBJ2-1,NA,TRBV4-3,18,TGCGCCAGCAGCCAAAATTCGGAGGGGGCTAGCTCCTACAATGAGCAGTTCTTC,CASSQNSEGASSYNEQFF
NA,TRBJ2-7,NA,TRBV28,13,TGTGCCAGCTTTTCTCAGGTTCCGCACGAGCAGTACTTC,CASFSQVPHEQYF
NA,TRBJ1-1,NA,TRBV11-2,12,TGTGCCAGCAGCGTCGGGAGTGGCGAAGCTTTCTTT,CASSVGSGEAFF
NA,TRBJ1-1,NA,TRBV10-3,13,TGTGCCATCAGTGAACGGGTCAACACTGAAGCTTTCTTT,CAISERVNTEAFF
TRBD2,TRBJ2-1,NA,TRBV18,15,TGTGCCAGCTCAGAGCTAGCGGGAGGGGTAAATGAGCAGTTCTTC,CASSELAGGVNEQFF
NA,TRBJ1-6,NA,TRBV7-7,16,TGTGCTAGCAGCTTGGGACTAAGCTCCTATAATTCACCCCTCCACTTT,CASSLGLSSYNSPLHF
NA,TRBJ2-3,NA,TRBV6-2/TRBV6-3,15,TGTGCCAGCAGCAGCGTAGTATTCAACACAGATACGCAGTATTTT,CASSSVVFNTDTQYF
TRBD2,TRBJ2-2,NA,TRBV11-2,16,TGTGCCAGCAGCTTAGGAGGTAGCGGGGGCACCGGGGAGCTGTTTTTT,CASSLGGSGGTGELFF
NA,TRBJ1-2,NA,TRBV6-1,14,TGTGCCAGCAGTGAAGGAGGGGGGTCCTATGGCTACACCTTC,CASSEGGGSYGYTF
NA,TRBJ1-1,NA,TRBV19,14,TGTGCCAGTAGTCCCACGGACAGGAACACTGAAGCTTTCTTT,CASSPTDRNTEAFF
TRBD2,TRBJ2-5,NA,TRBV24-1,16,TGTGCCACCAGTGATCCCCTAGCGGGAGGGGGGGAGACCCAGTACTTC,CATSDPLAGGGETQYF